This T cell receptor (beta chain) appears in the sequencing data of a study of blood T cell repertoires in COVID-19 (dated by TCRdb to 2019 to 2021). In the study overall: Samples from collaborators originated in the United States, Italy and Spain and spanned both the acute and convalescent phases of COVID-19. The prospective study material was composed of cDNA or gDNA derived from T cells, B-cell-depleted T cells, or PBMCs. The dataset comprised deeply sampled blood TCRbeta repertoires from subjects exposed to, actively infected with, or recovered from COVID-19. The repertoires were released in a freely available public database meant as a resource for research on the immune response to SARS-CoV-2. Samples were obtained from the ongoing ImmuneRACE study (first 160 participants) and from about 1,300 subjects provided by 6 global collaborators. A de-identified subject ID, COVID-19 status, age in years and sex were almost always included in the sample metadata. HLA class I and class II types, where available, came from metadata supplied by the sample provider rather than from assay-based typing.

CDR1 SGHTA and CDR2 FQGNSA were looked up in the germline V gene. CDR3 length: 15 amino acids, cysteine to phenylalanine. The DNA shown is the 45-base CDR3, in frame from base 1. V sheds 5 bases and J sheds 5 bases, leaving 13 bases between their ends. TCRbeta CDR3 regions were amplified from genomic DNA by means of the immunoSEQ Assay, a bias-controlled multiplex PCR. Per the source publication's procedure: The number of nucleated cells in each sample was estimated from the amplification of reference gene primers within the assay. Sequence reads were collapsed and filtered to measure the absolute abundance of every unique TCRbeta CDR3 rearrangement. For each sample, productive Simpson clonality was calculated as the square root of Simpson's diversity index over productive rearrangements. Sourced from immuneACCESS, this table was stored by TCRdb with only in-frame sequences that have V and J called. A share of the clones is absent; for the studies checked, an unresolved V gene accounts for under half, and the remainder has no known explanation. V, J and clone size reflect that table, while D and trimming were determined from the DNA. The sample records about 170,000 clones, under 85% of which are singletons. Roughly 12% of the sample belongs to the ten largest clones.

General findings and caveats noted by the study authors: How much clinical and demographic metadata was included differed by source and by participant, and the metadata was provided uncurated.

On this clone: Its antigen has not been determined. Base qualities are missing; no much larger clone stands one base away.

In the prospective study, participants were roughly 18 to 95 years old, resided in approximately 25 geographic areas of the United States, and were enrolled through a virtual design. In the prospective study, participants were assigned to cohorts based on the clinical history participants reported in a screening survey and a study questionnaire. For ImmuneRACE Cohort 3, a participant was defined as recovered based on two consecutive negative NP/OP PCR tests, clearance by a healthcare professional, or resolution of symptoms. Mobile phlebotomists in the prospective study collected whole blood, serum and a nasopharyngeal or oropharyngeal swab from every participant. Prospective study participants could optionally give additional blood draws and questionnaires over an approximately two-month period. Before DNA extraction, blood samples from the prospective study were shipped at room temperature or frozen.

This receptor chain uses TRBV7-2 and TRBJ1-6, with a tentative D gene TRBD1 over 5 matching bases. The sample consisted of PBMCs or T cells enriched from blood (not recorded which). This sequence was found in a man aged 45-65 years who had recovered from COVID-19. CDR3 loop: CASSLGQVNNSPLHF. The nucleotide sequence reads TGTGCCAGCAGCCTTGGACAAGTAAATAATTCACCCCTCCACTTT.